Listed below are T cell receptor beta chains from one sample, sequenced in a study of blood T cell repertoires in COVID-19. The repertoire was sequenced with immunoSEQ multiplex PCR; TCRdb's copy has only in-frame clones and lacks some. The table lists roughly 97,000 clones, about four fifths of them singletons. The sample comprised peripheral blood. The source of these receptors is an elderly woman with active or convalescent COVID-19. CDR3s include the opening cysteine and the closing phenylalanine or tryptophan. The order of the fields is clone size, V gene, D gene, J gene, CDR3 DNA, CDR3 protein. The D gene is left open where the match is weak. Only some rows state a clone size, as once, few, many or a class for expanded clones.

abundance: -
v_gene: TRBV6-1
d_gene: -
j_gene: TRBJ1-5
CDR3nt: TGTGCCAGCAGTTCAACAAGGGGGGGGGCACGGCCCCAGCATTTT
CDR3aa: CASSSTRGGARPQHF

abundance: once
v_gene: TRBV10-3
d_gene: -
j_gene: TRBJ1-1
CDR3nt: TGTGCCATCAGTGAGGGTAAGGAGGGTGTAGCTTTCTTT
CDR3aa: CAISEGKEGVAFF

abundance: -
v_gene: TRBV10-3
d_gene: TRBD1
j_gene: TRBJ1-2
CDR3nt: TGTGCCACCCGACCGACAGGGAATGGGAACTATGGCTACACCTTC
CDR3aa: CATRPTGNGNYGYTF

abundance: -
v_gene: TRBV6-5
d_gene: -
j_gene: TRBJ1-1
CDR3nt: TGTGCCAGCAGTTACTCAGGGGAACCGAAAGCTTTCTTT
CDR3aa: CASSYSGEPKAFF

abundance: -
v_gene: TRBV6-6
d_gene: -
j_gene: TRBJ1-6
CDR3nt: TGTGCCAGCAGCAGGGGAACTGATAATTCACCCCTCCACTTT
CDR3aa: CASSRGTDNSPLHF

abundance: -
v_gene: TRBV9
d_gene: TRBD1
j_gene: TRBJ2-1
CDR3nt: TGTGCCAGCAGCGCTAGACAGGGATCCTACAATGAGCAGTTCTTC
CDR3aa: CASSARQGSYNEQFF

abundance: -
v_gene: TRBV19
d_gene: -
j_gene: TRBJ1-1
CDR3nt: TGTGCCAGTAGTCCCCGAGGGGGGAACACTGAAGCTTTCTTT
CDR3aa: CASSPRGGNTEAFF

abundance: -
v_gene: TRBV5-1
d_gene: -
j_gene: TRBJ1-1
CDR3nt: TGCGCCAGCAGCTTGGGCGAACGGTTGAACACTGAAGCTTTCTTT
CDR3aa: CASSLGERLNTEAFF

abundance: many
v_gene: TRBV28
d_gene: TRBD1
j_gene: TRBJ2-5
CDR3nt: TGTGCCAGCAGTCTACGCGGACAGGGAAGGGAGACCCAGTACTTC
CDR3aa: CASSLRGQGRETQYF

abundance: -
v_gene: TRBV30
d_gene: -
j_gene: TRBJ2-4
CDR3nt: TGTGCCTGGTCTTCCACAGGGTTAAACATTCAGTACTTC
CDR3aa: CAWSSTGLNIQYF

abundance: -
v_gene: TRBV2
d_gene: -
j_gene: TRBJ2-5
CDR3nt: TGTGCCAGCAGGGACAATAAAGAGACCCAGTACTTC
CDR3aa: CASRDNKETQYF

abundance: once
v_gene: TRBV7-3
d_gene: -
j_gene: TRBJ2-1
CDR3nt: TGTGCCAGCAGCCTCGGACTGGGGTACTCCAATGAGCAGTTCTTC
CDR3aa: CASSLGLGYSNEQFF

abundance: -
v_gene: TRBV28
d_gene: TRBD1
j_gene: TRBJ2-5
CDR3nt: TGTGCCAGCAGCCCAGGGGGCCAAGAGACCCAGTACTTC
CDR3aa: CASSPGGQETQYF

abundance: -
v_gene: TRBV4-1
d_gene: TRBD1
j_gene: TRBJ1-1
CDR3nt: TGCGCCAGCAGCCCAGCCAGGGGGCAGAACACTGAAGCTTTCTTT
CDR3aa: CASSPARGQNTEAFF

abundance: -
v_gene: TRBV27
d_gene: -
j_gene: TRBJ1-2
CDR3nt: TGTGCCAGCAGTTCTTTAGGACAGCTTCTCACTAACTATGGCTACACCTTC
CDR3aa: CASSSLGQLLTNYGYTF

abundance: -
v_gene: TRBV28
d_gene: TRBD1
j_gene: TRBJ2-1
CDR3nt: TGTGCCAGCCGGACAGGGACCGACAATGAGCAGTTCTTC
CDR3aa: CASRTGTDNEQFF

abundance: -
v_gene: TRBV4-3
d_gene: TRBD2
j_gene: TRBJ2-3
CDR3nt: TGCGCCAGCAGCCAGGGCGTCGGCGGGAGGGCCGTAGATACGCAGTATTTT
CDR3aa: CASSQGVGGRAVDTQYF

abundance: -
v_gene: TRBV30
d_gene: TRBD1
j_gene: TRBJ1-1
CDR3nt: TGTGCCTGGAGTGGGGACAGGGGGAACACTGAAGCTTTCTTT
CDR3aa: CAWSGDRGNTEAFF

abundance: -
v_gene: TRBV4-1
d_gene: -
j_gene: TRBJ1-5
CDR3nt: TGCGCCAGCAGCCAGCGGGATTCTAGCAATCAGCCCCAGCATTTT
CDR3aa: CASSQRDSSNQPQHF

abundance: -
v_gene: TRBV27
d_gene: TRBD2
j_gene: TRBJ2-3
CDR3nt: TGTGCCAGCAGTCTTTACCCGGGACTAGCTGGGGATACGCAGTATTTT
CDR3aa: CASSLYPGLAGDTQYF

abundance: few
v_gene: TRBV19
d_gene: -
j_gene: TRBJ1-5
CDR3nt: TGTGCCAGTAGTAGGCTGGGGGGAGGCAATCAGCCCCAGCATTTT
CDR3aa: CASSRLGGGNQPQHF

abundance: few
v_gene: TRBV3-1/TRBV3-2
d_gene: TRBD1
j_gene: TRBJ2-3
CDR3nt: TGTGCCAGCAGCCATATTTGTGACAGGGGGGACACAGATACGCAGTATTTT
CDR3aa: CASSHICDRGDTDTQYF

abundance: -
v_gene: TRBV18
d_gene: -
j_gene: TRBJ1-3
CDR3nt: TGTGCCAGCTTGGGCAATCCCTACTCTGGAAACACCATATATTTT
CDR3aa: CASLGNPYSGNTIYF

abundance: -
v_gene: TRBV9
d_gene: TRBD2
j_gene: TRBJ2-5
CDR3nt: TGTGCCAGGAAGGGGCGGGAGGTAGGGGGAGAGACCCAGTACTTC
CDR3aa: CARKGREVGGETQYF

abundance: -
v_gene: TRBV24-1
d_gene: TRBD1
j_gene: TRBJ2-1
CDR3nt: TGTGCCACCAGTGACCTGGACAGGGGGTACAATGAGCAGTTCTTC
CDR3aa: CATSDLDRGYNEQFF

abundance: -
v_gene: TRBV3-1/TRBV3-2
d_gene: TRBD2
j_gene: TRBJ2-3
CDR3nt: TGTGCCAGCAGCTCTAGCGGGGGTCGGAACCCCACAGATACGCAGTATTTT
CDR3aa: CASSSSGGRNPTDTQYF

abundance: -
v_gene: TRBV10-3
d_gene: TRBD2
j_gene: TRBJ2-3
CDR3nt: TGTGCCACCCACCGGGGGGGCACAGATACGCAGTATTTT
CDR3aa: CATHRGGTDTQYF

abundance: once
v_gene: TRBV7-9
d_gene: -
j_gene: TRBJ2-1
CDR3nt: TGTGCCAGCAGCTTAATCGGGTACAATGAGCAGTTCTTC
CDR3aa: CASSLIGYNEQFF

abundance: -
v_gene: TRBV19
d_gene: -
j_gene: TRBJ1-3
CDR3nt: TGTGCCAGTAGTATCGGTCGTCAGGCCTTCTCTGGAAACACCATATATTTT
CDR3aa: CASSIGRQAFSGNTIYF

abundance: once
v_gene: TRBV14
d_gene: TRBD1
j_gene: TRBJ2-7
CDR3nt: TGTGCCAGCAGCCGATCGGGGACAGGGAATTTCTACGAGCAGTACTTC
CDR3aa: CASSRSGTGNFYEQYF

abundance: many
v_gene: TRBV5-1
d_gene: TRBD1
j_gene: TRBJ1-1
CDR3nt: TGCGCCAGCAGCCGGTCGACAGGGAGGACTGAAGCTTTCTTT
CDR3aa: CASSRSTGRTEAFF

abundance: -
v_gene: TRBV18
d_gene: TRBD1
j_gene: TRBJ1-2
CDR3nt: TGTGCCAGCTCTACGGCGGTTGACAGGGGGCAAGGAGGCTACACCTTC
CDR3aa: CASSTAVDRGQGGYTF

abundance: -
v_gene: TRBV5-6
d_gene: -
j_gene: TRBJ1-4
CDR3nt: TGTGCCAGCAGAGCTTGGAGGGGGGGCAGTCGACTGTTTTTT
CDR3aa: CASRAWRGGSRLFF

abundance: -
v_gene: TRBV11-2
d_gene: -
j_gene: TRBJ2-3
CDR3nt: TGTGCCAGCAGCTTGGGCCGGGGTCCGGGCACAGATACGCAGTATTTT
CDR3aa: CASSLGRGPGTDTQYF

abundance: -
v_gene: TRBV7-9
d_gene: TRBD2
j_gene: TRBJ2-5
CDR3nt: TGTGCCAGCAGCTTAGGAGCGGGGGGGCAGGAGACCCAGTACTTC
CDR3aa: CASSLGAGGQETQYF

abundance: -
v_gene: TRBV11-2
d_gene: -
j_gene: TRBJ2-1
CDR3nt: TGTGCCAGCAGCGTACACGTAAGCTCCTACAATGAGCAGTTCTTC
CDR3aa: CASSVHVSSYNEQFF

abundance: -
v_gene: TRBV5-1
d_gene: TRBD2
j_gene: TRBJ2-1
CDR3nt: TGCGCCAGCAGCTTGTTTTCCGGGACTAGCGCCCGAAGCTCCTACAATGAGCAGTTCTTC
CDR3aa: CASSLFSGTSARSSYNEQFF

abundance: -
v_gene: TRBV13
d_gene: -
j_gene: TRBJ1-1
CDR3nt: TGTGCCAGCAGCGGGCAGGGGAAAGCTGAAGCTTTCTTT
CDR3aa: CASSGQGKAEAFF

abundance: -
v_gene: TRBV27
d_gene: -
j_gene: TRBJ2-4
CDR3nt: TGTGCCAGCAGTTTTGGGGCCGGTGAGGCAAAAAACATTCAGTACTTC
CDR3aa: CASSFGAGEAKNIQYF

abundance: -
v_gene: TRBV19
d_gene: -
j_gene: TRBJ1-5
CDR3nt: TGTGCCAGTAGTATAGCTGCCAGGGATTTTTTTTATAGCAATCAGCCCCAGCATTTT
CDR3aa: CASSIAARDFFYSNQPQHF

abundance: few
v_gene: TRBV10-3
d_gene: TRBD1
j_gene: TRBJ1-1
CDR3nt: TGTGCCTCGGGACAGGGATCGGACACTGAAGCTTTCTTT
CDR3aa: CASGQGSDTEAFF

abundance: once
v_gene: TRBV2
d_gene: -
j_gene: TRBJ1-5
CDR3nt: TGTGCCAGCAGTGAAGCTACCAGGGCGGCTCAGCCCCAGCATTTT
CDR3aa: CASSEATRAAQPQHF

abundance: few
v_gene: TRBV11-2
d_gene: TRBD1
j_gene: TRBJ2-2
CDR3nt: TGTGCCAGCAGCGACTTAGGACAGGGAGTGGGCGGGGAGCTGTTTTTT
CDR3aa: CASSDLGQGVGGELFF

abundance: -
v_gene: TRBV6-6
d_gene: -
j_gene: TRBJ1-2
CDR3nt: TGTGCCAGCAGTCTACAGACTAACTATGGCTACACCTTC
CDR3aa: CASSLQTNYGYTF

abundance: -
v_gene: TRBV7-2
d_gene: TRBD2
j_gene: TRBJ2-7
CDR3nt: TGTGCCAGCAGTAATAGCGGGACGTACTACGAGCAGTACTTC
CDR3aa: CASSNSGTYYEQYF

abundance: few
v_gene: TRBV28
d_gene: -
j_gene: TRBJ1-2
CDR3nt: TGTGCCAGCAGTTTAGCCTCTGGGACAAACCCGGATGGCTACACCTTC
CDR3aa: CASSLASGTNPDGYTF

abundance: -
v_gene: TRBV7-3
d_gene: -
j_gene: TRBJ2-5
CDR3nt: TGTGCCAGCAGCTTAAACAGAGAAGAGACCCAGTACTTC
CDR3aa: CASSLNREETQYF

abundance: -
v_gene: TRBV18
d_gene: TRBD2
j_gene: TRBJ2-2
CDR3nt: TGTGCCAGCTCACCACCGAACGCGGGGGGGCCGAACACCGGGGAGCTGTTTTTT
CDR3aa: CASSPPNAGGPNTGELFF

abundance: -
v_gene: TRBV4-3
d_gene: -
j_gene: TRBJ2-3
CDR3nt: TGCGCCAGCAGCCAAGGATCGTCGGGAGCGGCAGATACGCAGTATTTT
CDR3aa: CASSQGSSGAADTQYF

abundance: -
v_gene: TRBV5-1
d_gene: TRBD1
j_gene: TRBJ1-3
CDR3nt: TGCGCCAGCAGCTTGGGCCCAGGGGGAAGCTCTGGAAACACCATATATTTT
CDR3aa: CASSLGPGGSSGNTIYF

abundance: -
v_gene: TRBV2
d_gene: TRBD1
j_gene: TRBJ2-6
CDR3nt: TGTGCCAGCAGTGAACTCAGGGGGTCTGGGGCCAACGTCCTGACTTTC
CDR3aa: CASSELRGSGANVLTF

abundance: -
v_gene: TRBV6-6
d_gene: TRBD2
j_gene: TRBJ2-2
CDR3nt: TGTGCCAGCAGCCCTAGCGGGGGGGCAGGGACCGGGGAGCTGTTTTTT
CDR3aa: CASSPSGGAGTGELFF

abundance: -
v_gene: TRBV3-1/TRBV3-2
d_gene: -
j_gene: TRBJ1-6
CDR3nt: TGTGCCAGCAGCCAATCCACAGGGATGAGGAATTCACCCCTCCACTTT
CDR3aa: CASSQSTGMRNSPLHF

abundance: -
v_gene: TRBV7-3
d_gene: -
j_gene: TRBJ1-1
CDR3nt: TGTGCCAGCAGCCCCAGGGAGGGCACTGAAGCTTTCTTT
CDR3aa: CASSPREGTEAFF